This T cell receptor beta chain emerged from a study of cytomegalovirus exposure and HLA in healthy donors (dated by TCRdb to 2017 to 2019). The study in broad terms: An earlier analysis of some 550 of the donors reported more than 250 Gb of sequence data and roughly 110 million unique TCR beta sequences from about 179 million T cells. In an earlier analysis of 587 of the donors, high-throughput TCR beta sequencing was used to judge whether each TCR beta V gene segment behaved as functional or pseudogenic. The study combined high-throughput TCR immunosequencing, statistical association of individual TCRs with disease status, and machine learning to predict cytomegalovirus infection status. The study aimed to test whether cataloging public T cell receptors could reveal signatures of past pathogen exposure. About five DR-DQ haplotypes were treated as single units for association and clustering because of strong linkage in the cohort. A later genetic analysis used genome-wide SNP genotypes for about three fifths of the 666 donors, treating that subset as a discovery cohort. A later analysis re-analyzed previously published TCR beta repertoires from approximately 670 donors and added high-resolution HLA genotyping to study TCR occurrence patterns. The later analysis used no new phenotypic data to find candidate immune exposures, relying instead on TCR beta sequences and their occurrence across donors. The T cell repertoires of around 730 subjects were profiled by immunosequencing and related to cytomegalovirus serostatus. In addition to the first cohort of 666 subjects, a separate validation cohort of about 120 different subjects was used. Donor age, sex, ethnicity and CMV serostatus were compiled together with the repertoire data. The number of typed donors differed by locus: about 620-640 for A, B, C, DRB1 and DQB1; 522 for DQA1; approximately 610 for DPA1; and 400 to 480 for DPB1. Both class I and class II loci were covered by HLA typing, at four-digit resolution. Across some 400 genotyped donors of the cohort, an average of approximately 240,000 unique TCR beta nucleotide sequences per donor were sequenced, and approximately 17% of those sequences were non-productive. Of the approximately 400 genotyped donors, roughly 85% fell in the genetic ancestry cluster associated with self-reported Caucasian donors. An early release covering roughly 580 HLA-typed donors comprised about 290 gigabases of sequencing data and tens of millions of unique TCR sequences. Every repertoire in the discovery cohort had been generated on one and the same sequencing platform.

As for this clone: Its binding antigen is unknown. The record has no base qualities; no much larger clone is one base away.

V and J are trimmed by 5 bases and 10 bases, and the gene matches miss 6 bases of the junction. Taken from the germline V gene (reference sequence), the CDR1 and CDR2 loops are MNHEY and SMNVEV. Including the terminal cysteine and phenylalanine, the CDR3 comprises 13 residues. The DNA shown is the 39-base CDR3, in frame from base 1. Overall study results and their limits: A later genetic analysis associated a missense DCLRE1C variant with V-gene and J-gene trimming of TCR beta chains, and an independent cohort replicated the association. Sequencing depth was assumed to be roughly uniform across donors in the presence/absence analyses, though that assumption may not hold. Because the 87-base-pair reads could not distinguish some IMGT-functional V segments, including TRBV6-2 and TRBV6-3, those segments were excluded. In a later analysis, HLA-associated TCR beta chains showed more clonal expansion and lower generation probabilities than non-associated chains that were equally common. A further reported finding was that TCR beta sequences accurately predicted the HLA-A and HLA-B alleles for most subjects in the first cohort. In both the original and validation cohorts, the classifier was reported to diagnose cytomegalovirus status with high specificity and sensitivity. While some public TCRs were present in many individuals, most TCR sequences turned up only very rarely across donors. When HLA alleles, especially DR and DQ, strongly co-occurred, TCR associations were difficult to assign to individual alleles. A few of the identified cytomegalovirus-associated TCR beta chains were confirmed in vitro to be specific for cytomegalovirus antigens. Most CMV-associated TCR beta chains appeared to be HLA-restricted in a later analysis, and the HLA associations seemed to be driven largely by CMV exposure. A cluster of highly shared sequence variants was judged likely to be a technical artifact of the sequencing pipeline. Because some donors lacked HLA typing at each locus, the association tests relied only on the typed subset. The earlier analysis of 450 to 700 of the donors excluded seventeen rarely observed V segments, including chromosome 9 orphons, because counts were too low. Linkage disequilibrium might explain the correlated functional status among segregating V segments, but an unknown experimental factor could not be ruled out. The cohort was sequenced for TCR beta chains only, and without alpha or paired-chain data the features that could be detected were limited. According to a later genetic analysis, donors in an Asian-associated ancestry cluster had fewer N-insertions in productive TCRs than the approximately 650-donor mean. In an earlier analysis of approximately 590 of the donors, most TCR beta V segments appeared in productive rearrangements about 87% or about 30% of the time, broadly matching IMGT annotations. In a later analysis, the rate of TCR association differed among HLA loci, with DRB1 alleles having the most associated TCRs and HLA-C alleles having the fewest. For the cohort, immune exposure information was limited to CMV serostatus. In a later analysis, 15,000 to 20,000 TCR beta sequences were associated with specific HLA alleles at a false discovery rate of 0.05. In a later analysis, several top co-occurrence clusters were reported to appear linked to parvovirus B19, influenza, CMV and Epstein-Barr virus. The authors suggested that the approach could potentially be extended to other disease states and immunological phenotypes. The study listed approximately 160 TCR beta chains as associated with cytomegalovirus.

The cohort was made up of hundreds of healthy bone marrow donors. At the time of sampling, all cohort members were nominally healthy, though unrecorded immune exposures were likely present. The donor tested CMV seropositive, placing the donor among the 310 or so seropositive members of the cohort. Every donor gave a peripheral blood sample, and the peripheral blood mononuclear cells from that sample were used for TCR beta sequencing. Genomic DNA was extracted from the blood cell samples with the Qiagen DNeasy Blood Extraction Kit. The library was built by means of the immunoSEQ multiplex PCR assay. For the multiplex PCR, a mixture combining 60 forward primers for TCR Vbeta segments and 13 reverse primers for TCR Jbeta segments was used. A multiplex PCR assay on genomic DNA amplified the CDR3 region of rearranged TCR beta genes. The Illumina HiSeq System was used to sequence the amplified TCR beta libraries as 87-base-pair reads. In the source study's methods: In a later analysis, tens of millions of unique TCR beta chains were counted across the 650 to 750 repertoires, and around 11 million of these chains were shared by at least two donors. Raw reads were error-corrected and collapsed into unique sequences by a nearest-neighbor algorithm in which closely related sequences were merged to remove PCR and sequencing errors. CDR3 sequences were aligned to IMGT reference sequences to assign V, D and J gene segments. For a sequence to be retained, at least a six-nucleotide match to both a V gene segment and a J gene segment was required. Rearrangements were called productive when the CDR3 lacked stop codons and stayed in frame with V and J; all others were non-productive. Following IMGT convention, CDR3 was defined as the stretch from the second conserved V-encoded cysteine to the conserved J-encoded phenylalanine. The earlier analysis of about 640 of the donors excluded any sequence lacking an unambiguous match to a single V gene segment. An earlier analysis of a few hundred of the donors called V segments functional above 56.7% productive rearrangements and segregating when the between-donor standard deviation exceeded 5%. A statistical classification framework was built to diagnose cytomegalovirus status from the catalog of TCR beta chain sequences. In a later analysis, V and J genes were assigned by comparing TCR nucleotide sequences against IMGT/GENE-DB human TR gene sequences. A later analysis assigned CDR3 sequences and most-parsimonious VDJ recombination scenarios with the TCRdist pipeline. In a later analysis, every TCR beta chain was defined by the combination of its CDR3 amino acid sequence and its V-gene family, and reads without a unique V-gene family were dropped. To address suspected cross-contamination and a sequencing artifact, a later analysis removed under 600 highly shared, low-generation-probability nucleotide sequences. For each public chain, a later analysis derived a clonal expansion index from normalized ranks of inferred template counts within each repertoire. Generation probabilities in a later analysis came from a VDJ recombination model fitted to out-of-frame rearrangements, and those results were checked against IGoR. In a later analysis, hypergeometric tests were used to score TCR-TCR, TCR-HLA and TCR-CMV co-occurrence, with a repertoire-size bias correction applied to TCR pairs. A later analysis estimated false discovery rates by permuting HLA or CMV assignments 20 times. In a later analysis, co-occurring TCRs were grouped using DBSCAN, and TCRdist sequence similarity was added for clustering within HLA-allele-positive subsets. Repertoires with fewer than 30,000 or more than 120,000 public chains were left out of co-occurrence clustering, as were several repertoires with anomalous nucleotide sharing. Here the immuneACCESS table is served through TCRdb, limited to in-frame sequences with V and J called. Missing clones are a known gap in these copies; in checked studies unresolved V genes cover under half, and the rest lacks a known reason. V and J calls and clone size follow that table, whereas D and trimming were derived from the DNA. Across this sample there are some 85,000 clones, with 60% to 85% seen only once. The ten largest clones add up to under 6% of the sample.

Source material: PBMCs. The rearrangement joined TRBV27 to TRBJ2-1; 9 central bases correspond to TRBD2. The source of this sequence is a young man in good health and CMV-seropositive. The CDR3 corresponds to CASSLSGRGEQFF. The sequence in DNA is TGTGCCAGCAGTCTTAGCGGGAGAGGAGAGCAGTTCTTC.